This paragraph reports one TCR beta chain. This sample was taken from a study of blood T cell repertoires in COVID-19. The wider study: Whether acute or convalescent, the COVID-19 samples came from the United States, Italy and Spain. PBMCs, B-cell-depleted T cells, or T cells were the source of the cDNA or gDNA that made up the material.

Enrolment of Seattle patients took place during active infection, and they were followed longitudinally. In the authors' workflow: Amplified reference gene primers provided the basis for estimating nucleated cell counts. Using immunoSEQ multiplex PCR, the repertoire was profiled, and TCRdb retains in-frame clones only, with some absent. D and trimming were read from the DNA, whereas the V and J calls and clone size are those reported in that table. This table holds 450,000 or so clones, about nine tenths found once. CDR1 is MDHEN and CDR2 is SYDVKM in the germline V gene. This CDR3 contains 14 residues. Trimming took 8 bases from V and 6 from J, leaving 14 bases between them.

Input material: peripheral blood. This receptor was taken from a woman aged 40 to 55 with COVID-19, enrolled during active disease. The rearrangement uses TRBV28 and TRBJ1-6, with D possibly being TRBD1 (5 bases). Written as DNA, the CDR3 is TGTGCCAGCGGGGCCGGAGCTCTTAATTCACCCCTCCACTTT. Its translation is CASGAGALNSPLHF.